The TCR beta chain under discussion was sequenced for a study of cytomegalovirus exposure and HLA in healthy donors. Study conclusions and caveats: V- and J-gene trimming of TCR beta was linked (in a later analysis) to a missense DCLRE1C variant. Reportedly, cytomegalovirus status was diagnosed with high sensitivity and specificity. Compared with the approximately 680-donor mean, an Asian-associated ancestry cluster reportedly had fewer N-insertions, according to a later analysis.

The CDR3 spans 12 residues. Germline lookup yields CDR1 SGHVS and CDR2 FNYEAQ. Trimming left V 5 bases short and J 4 bases short, with 9 bases between. A word on this clone: Its target is not known. The sample carries other DNA sequences with the same CDR3.

At sampling all donors were nominally healthy, likely with unrecorded immune exposures. Vbeta (60) and Jbeta (13) primers were used in the PCR. Sequencing used immunoSEQ multiplex PCR; TCRdb keeps in-frame clones, though not all of them. The sample shows approximately 220,000 clones, 80% to 90% of them seen only once. The sequence was collected from a young man in good health and CMV-seronegative. The sample was PBMCs. This chain joins TRBV7-6 and TRBJ2-7; possible D gene TRBD1, 5 bases. Here the CDR3 DNA reads TGTGCCAGCAGCGCTCAGGGTTACGAGCAGTACTTC. This sequence encodes CASSAQGYEQYF.